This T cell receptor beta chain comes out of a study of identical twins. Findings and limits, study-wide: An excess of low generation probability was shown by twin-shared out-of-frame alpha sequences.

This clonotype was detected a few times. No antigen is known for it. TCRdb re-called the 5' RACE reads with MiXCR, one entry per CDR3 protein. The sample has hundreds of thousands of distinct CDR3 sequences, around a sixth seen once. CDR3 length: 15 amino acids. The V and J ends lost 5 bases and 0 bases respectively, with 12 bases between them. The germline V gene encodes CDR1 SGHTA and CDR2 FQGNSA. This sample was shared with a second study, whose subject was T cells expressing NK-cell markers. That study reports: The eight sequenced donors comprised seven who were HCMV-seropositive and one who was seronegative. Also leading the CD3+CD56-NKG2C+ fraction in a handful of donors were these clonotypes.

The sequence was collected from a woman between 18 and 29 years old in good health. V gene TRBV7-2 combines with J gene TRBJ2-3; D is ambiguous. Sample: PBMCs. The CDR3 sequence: CASSTRSTSTDTQYF. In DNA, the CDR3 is TGTGCCAGCAGCACCCGGAGCACTAGCACAGATACGCAGTATTTT.